Below, one TCR beta chain is given with its context. This clone has a count of ten or more. Its cognate antigen has yet to be identified. No much larger clonotype is one base removed from it; base qualities were not supplied. Libraries were built with the immunoSEQ multiplex PCR assay. For the multiplex PCR, a mixture combining 60 forward primers for TCR Vbeta segments and 13 reverse primers for TCR Jbeta segments was used. Amplification of the CDR3 region of rearranged TCR beta genes was performed with a multiplex PCR assay on genomic DNA. Amplified TCR beta libraries were sequenced as 87-base-pair reads on the Illumina HiSeq System. On the authors' methods: A later analysis counted 65 million to 90 million unique TCR beta chains across the 550 to 800 repertoires, and about 10 million of these chains were shared by at least two donors. Raw reads were error-corrected and collapsed into unique sequences with a nearest-neighbor algorithm that merged closely related sequences to remove PCR and sequencing errors. Alignment of CDR3 sequences to IMGT reference sequences was used to assign V, D and J gene segments. For a sequence to be retained, a match of at least six nucleotides to both a V gene segment and a J gene segment was required. Rearrangements were called productive when the CDR3 lacked stop codons and stayed in frame with V and J; all others were non-productive. CDR3 was defined by IMGT convention, running from the second conserved V-encoded cysteine to the conserved J-encoded phenylalanine. The earlier analysis of approximately 500 of the donors excluded sequences that lacked an unambiguous match to a single V gene segment. In an earlier analysis of 450 to 700 of the donors, V segments were called functional above 56.7% productive rearrangements and were called segregating when the between-donor standard deviation exceeded 5%. A statistical classification framework was developed to diagnose cytomegalovirus status using the catalog of TCR beta chain sequences. In a later analysis, V and J genes were assigned by comparing TCR nucleotide sequences against IMGT/GENE-DB human TR gene sequences. In a later analysis, CDR3 sequences and most-parsimonious VDJ recombination scenarios were assigned using the TCRdist pipeline. In a later analysis, each TCR beta chain was defined by its CDR3 amino acid sequence together with its V-gene family, and reads without a unique V-gene family were excluded. In a later analysis, approximately 640 highly shared, low-generation-probability nucleotide sequences were removed to address suspected cross-contamination and a sequencing artifact. In a later analysis, a clonal expansion index was calculated for each public chain from normalized within-repertoire ranks of inferred template counts. In a later analysis, generation probabilities were computed with a VDJ recombination model fitted to out-of-frame rearrangements, and the resulting probabilities were checked against IGoR. A later analysis scored TCR-TCR, TCR-HLA and TCR-CMV co-occurrence with hypergeometric tests, applying a repertoire-size bias correction to TCR pairs. False discovery rates were estimated in a later analysis by permuting HLA or CMV assignments 20 times. In a later analysis, co-occurring TCRs were grouped with DBSCAN, and TCRdist sequence similarity was added when clustering was performed within HLA-allele-positive subsets. Co-occurrence clustering excluded repertoires with fewer than 30,000 or more than 120,000 public chains, plus five with anomalous nucleotide sharing. TCRdb's version of the immuneACCESS table is confined to in-frame rearrangements and falls short of the full clone set. An unresolved V gene accounts for under half of the shortfall where checked; the remainder is of unknown origin. The V and J calls and clone size come from that table; D and trimming were worked out from the DNA. This sample lists some 170,000 clones; about 80% were detected once. The ten most abundant clones make up about 1.3% of the sample.

This record belongs to a study of cytomegalovirus exposure and HLA in healthy donors (dated by TCRdb to the late 2010s). About the study as a whole: In an earlier analysis of 587 of the donors, 276 Gb of sequence data and some 120 million unique TCR beta sequences from 150 million to 200 million T cells were reported. About 280 gigabases of sequencing data and around 88 million unique TCR sequences made up an early release that covered several hundred HLA-typed donors. The genetic ancestry cluster associated with self-reported Caucasian donors included roughly four fifths of the roughly 380 genotyped donors. The aim of the study was to test whether cataloging public T cell receptors could identify signatures of past pathogen exposure. The T cell repertoires of around 670 subjects were profiled by immunosequencing and related to cytomegalovirus serostatus. Besides the first cohort of 500 to 700 subjects, a separate validation cohort made up of roughly 130 different subjects was used. High-throughput TCR immunosequencing, statistical association of individual TCRs with disease status, and machine learning were combined to predict cytomegalovirus infection status. A later analysis re-examined previously published TCR beta repertoires from over 500 donors and added high-resolution HLA genotyping to investigate patterns of TCR occurrence. Rather than drawing on any new phenotypic data, the later analysis identified candidate immune exposures from TCR beta sequences and the way those sequences occurred across donors. An earlier analysis of approximately 630 of the donors applied high-throughput TCR beta sequencing to assess whether each TCR beta V gene segment acted as functional or pseudogenic. Donor age, sex, ethnicity and CMV serostatus were compiled together with the repertoire data. A later genetic analysis used genome-wide SNP genotypes for about 65% of the 666 donors, treating that subset as a discovery cohort. All discovery cohort repertoires had been generated on a single sequencing platform. HLA typing covered class I and class II loci at four-digit resolution. Typing coverage varied by locus: roughly 620-640 donors for A, B, C, DRB1 and DQB1; approximately 560 for DQA1; over 600 for DPA1; around 450 for DPB1. A few DR-DQ haplotypes were treated as single units for association and clustering because of strong linkage in the cohort. On average, around 240,000 unique TCR beta nucleotide sequences were sequenced per donor among some 430 genotyped donors of the cohort, with 15% to 20% of those sequences being non-productive. The paper's findings and limits, for the study overall: When HLA alleles, especially DR and DQ, strongly co-occurred, TCR associations were difficult to assign to individual alleles. Roughly uniform sequencing depth across donors was assumed in presence/absence analyses, although this assumption may not hold. Only TCR beta chains were sequenced in this cohort, and the absence of alpha or paired-chain data limited detectable features. In a later analysis, HLA-associated TCR beta chains showed more clonal expansion and lower generation probabilities than non-associated chains that were equally common. The sequencing pipeline was judged likely to have produced a cluster of highly shared sequence variants as a technical artifact. An earlier analysis of approximately 570 of the donors showed that most TCR beta V segments appeared in productive rearrangements either about 90% or about 30% of the time, which broadly matched IMGT annotations. The only immune exposure information available for the cohort was CMV serostatus. In a later genetic analysis, a missense DCLRE1C variant was associated with V-gene and J-gene trimming of TCR beta chains, and the association was replicated in an independent cohort. Because HLA typing was missing for some donors at each locus, association tests included only the typed subset. The earlier analysis of approximately 540 of the donors excluded roughly 17 rarely observed V segments, including chromosome 9 orphons, because counts were too low. In the study, 164 TCR beta chains were listed as associated with cytomegalovirus. Three of the identified cytomegalovirus-associated TCR beta chains were confirmed in vitro to be specific for cytomegalovirus antigens. According to a later analysis, parvovirus B19, influenza, CMV and Epstein-Barr virus appeared linked to several top co-occurrence clusters. It was suggested by the authors that the approach could potentially be generalized to other disease states and immunological phenotypes. According to a later analysis, most CMV-associated TCR beta chains appeared to be HLA-restricted, and the HLA associations seemed to be driven largely by CMV exposure. In a later analysis, about 17,000 TCR beta sequences were associated with specific HLA alleles at a false discovery rate of 0.05. Linkage disequilibrium might explain the correlated functional status among segregating V segments, but an unknown experimental factor could not be ruled out. A later genetic analysis reported fewer N-insertions in productive TCRs among donors in an Asian-associated ancestry cluster than the approximately 670-donor mean. A later analysis found that TCR association rates varied across HLA loci, with DRB1 alleles showing the most associated TCRs and HLA-C alleles the fewest. In both the original and validation cohorts, the classifier was reported to diagnose cytomegalovirus status with high specificity and sensitivity. Most TCR sequences were observed very rarely across donors, whereas some public TCRs were present in many individuals. Some IMGT-functional V segments, including TRBV6-2 and TRBV6-3, could not be told apart with the 87-base-pair reads, so those segments were excluded. A further reported finding was that TCR beta sequences accurately predicted the HLA-A and HLA-B alleles for most subjects in the first cohort.

The junction shows trimming of 5 bases on V and 2 bases on J, plus 13 bases between the germline ends. Including the terminal cysteine and phenylalanine, the CDR3 comprises 14 residues. The entry retains the CDR3 DNA only, 42 bases that are in frame from base 1. Per the germline V gene, MDHEN is the CDR1 and SYDVKM is the CDR2. The cohort consisted of 670 or so healthy bone marrow donors. Cohort members were all nominally healthy when sampled, although unrecorded immune exposures were likely present. The donor was CMV seronegative and was included in the group of a few hundred seronegative cohort members. Every donor gave a peripheral blood sample, and the peripheral blood mononuclear cells from that sample were used for TCR beta sequencing. Genomic DNA extraction from the blood cell samples was performed with the Qiagen DNeasy Blood Extraction Kit.

The rearranged chain carries TRBV28 and TRBJ2-7; the D segment cannot be called with confidence. Input material: PBMCs. This sequence was found in a woman aged 50 to 65 in good health and CMV-seronegative. Here the CDR3 is given as CASSPVGGTYEQYF. DNA sequence: TGTGCCAGCAGTCCCGTAGGCGGCACCTACGAGCAGTACTTC.